A selection of T cell receptor beta chains follows, all from one sample in a study of control samples from healthy donors and cancer patients. Here immunoSEQ multiplex PCR was the method, and the copy in TCRdb shows in-frame clones only, minus some. The table includes 150,000 to 200,000 clones, roughly 90% detected once. The sample was blood. These receptors all come from a man aged 25-45 years in good health. CDR3s include the opening cysteine and the closing phenylalanine or tryptophan. Fields, in order: J gene, D gene, V gene, clone size, CDR3 protein, CDR3 DNA. The D gene is left open where the match is weak. Some rows have no size entry. The others give once, few or many, or a class for an expanded clone.

j_call: TRBJ2-1; d_call: TRBD2; v_call: TRBV11-3; clone_size: -; cdr3_aa: CASSPQWRGGSGNEQFF; cdr3_nt: TGTGCCAGCAGCCCCCAATGGCGGGGGGGGTCGGGGAATGAGCAGTTCTTC
j_call: TRBJ2-5; d_call: TRBD2; v_call: TRBV24-1; clone_size: -; cdr3_aa: CATSDLLAGGKETQYF; cdr3_nt: TGTGCCACCAGTGATTTACTAGCGGGAGGGAAAGAGACCCAGTACTTC
j_call: TRBJ2-5; d_call: TRBD2; v_call: TRBV18; clone_size: -; cdr3_aa: CASSNWAAGTSGTETQYF; cdr3_nt: TGTGCCAGCTCAAATTGGGCAGCCGGGACTAGCGGGACGGAGACCCAGTACTTC
j_call: TRBJ1-3; d_call: -; v_call: TRBV3-1/TRBV3-2; clone_size: -; cdr3_aa: CASSQGRGNTIYF; cdr3_nt: TGTGCCAGCAGCCAGGGAAGAGGAAACACCATATATTTT
j_call: TRBJ1-1; d_call: -; v_call: TRBV11-2; clone_size: -; cdr3_aa: CASSRWGGTEAFF; cdr3_nt: TGTGCCAGCAGCCGGTGGGGGGGAACTGAAGCTTTCTTT
j_call: TRBJ2-1; d_call: TRBD2; v_call: TRBV7-8; clone_size: -; cdr3_aa: CASSAREGGYNEQFF; cdr3_nt: TGTGCCAGCAGCGCGCGGGAGGGGGGGTACAATGAGCAGTTCTTC
j_call: TRBJ2-7; d_call: TRBD2; v_call: TRBV7-2; clone_size: -; cdr3_aa: CASSLIAGGNYEQYF; cdr3_nt: TGTGCCAGCAGCTTAATAGCGGGAGGGAACTACGAGCAGTACTTC
j_call: TRBJ2-3; d_call: TRBD2; v_call: TRBV6-5; clone_size: -; cdr3_aa: CAGRTSGSHGDTQYF; cdr3_nt: TGTGCCGGAAGGACTAGCGGGAGTCATGGAGATACGCAGTATTTT
j_call: TRBJ1-2; d_call: -; v_call: TRBV9; clone_size: -; cdr3_aa: CASSVDRGDGYTF; cdr3_nt: TGTGCCAGCAGCGTAGATCGAGGGGACGGCTACACCTTC
j_call: TRBJ1-4; d_call: -; v_call: TRBV9; clone_size: -; cdr3_aa: CASSRDLEKLFF; cdr3_nt: TGTGCCAGCAGCCGGGATTTAGAAAAACTGTTTTTT
j_call: TRBJ2-2; d_call: -; v_call: TRBV25-1; clone_size: once; cdr3_aa: CASSRGLHITGELFF; cdr3_nt: TGTGCCAGCAGCCGTGGACTGCACATCACCGGGGAGCTGTTTTTT
j_call: TRBJ2-1; d_call: TRBD2; v_call: TRBV15; clone_size: -; cdr3_aa: CATSRDPLAGLNEQFF; cdr3_nt: TGTGCCACCAGCAGAGACCCTCTAGCGGGCCTTAATGAGCAGTTCTTC
j_call: TRBJ2-1; d_call: TRBD1; v_call: TRBV10-3; clone_size: -; cdr3_aa: CAIGTDYNEQFF; cdr3_nt: TGTGCCATCGGGACAGACTACAATGAGCAGTTCTTC
j_call: TRBJ1-2; d_call: TRBD1; v_call: TRBV5-1; clone_size: -; cdr3_aa: CASSTGDRANYGYTF; cdr3_nt: TGCGCCAGCAGCACCGGGGACAGGGCCAACTATGGCTACACCTTC
j_call: TRBJ2-5; d_call: -; v_call: TRBV7-7; clone_size: -; cdr3_aa: CASRPGTSHQETQYF; cdr3_nt: TGTGCCAGCAGACCCGGGACGTCCCACCAAGAGACCCAGTACTTC
j_call: TRBJ1-3; d_call: -; v_call: TRBV3-1/TRBV3-2; clone_size: -; cdr3_aa: CASSPPGNTIYF; cdr3_nt: TGTGCCAGCAGCCCCCCTGGAAACACCATATATTTT
j_call: TRBJ1-5; d_call: -; v_call: TRBV2; clone_size: few; cdr3_aa: CASSDDKSRQPQHF; cdr3_nt: TGTGCCAGCAGTGATGATAAAAGTAGGCAGCCCCAGCATTTT
j_call: TRBJ1-1; d_call: -; v_call: TRBV6-5; clone_size: few; cdr3_aa: CASSIRDRSTEAFF; cdr3_nt: TGTGCCAGCAGTATCCGGGACCGCAGCACTGAAGCTTTCTTT
j_call: TRBJ1-1; d_call: -; v_call: TRBV7-9; clone_size: -; cdr3_aa: CASSPGPNTEAFF; cdr3_nt: TGTGCCAGCAGCCCGGGACCGAACACTGAAGCTTTCTTT
j_call: TRBJ2-5; d_call: -; v_call: TRBV20-1; clone_size: -; cdr3_aa: CSARDTKTQYF; cdr3_nt: TGCAGTGCTAGAGATACCAAGACCCAGTACTTC
j_call: TRBJ1-2; d_call: -; v_call: TRBV6-5; clone_size: -; cdr3_aa: CASSYSDRYGYTF; cdr3_nt: TGTGCCAGCAGTTACTCGGACAGATATGGCTACACCTTC
j_call: TRBJ2-7; d_call: TRBD2; v_call: TRBV15; clone_size: -; cdr3_aa: CATSTGGENEQYF; cdr3_nt: TGTGCCACCAGCACCGGGGGGGAAAACGAGCAGTACTTC
j_call: TRBJ2-3; d_call: TRBD2; v_call: TRBV18; clone_size: -; cdr3_aa: CASSPYSSGNTDTQYF; cdr3_nt: TGTGCCAGCTCACCATACTCTAGCGGGAACACAGATACGCAGTATTTT
j_call: TRBJ1-2; d_call: TRBD1; v_call: TRBV6-5; clone_size: -; cdr3_aa: CASSHRGNGYTF; cdr3_nt: TGTGCCAGCAGCCACAGGGGGAATGGCTACACCTTC
j_call: TRBJ2-1; d_call: -; v_call: TRBV19; clone_size: -; cdr3_aa: CASSRDQGGEQFF; cdr3_nt: TGTGCCAGTAGTCGCGACCAGGGGGGTGAGCAGTTCTTC
j_call: TRBJ2-3; d_call: -; v_call: TRBV4-2; clone_size: -; cdr3_aa: CASSQDYPSTDTQYF; cdr3_nt: TGTGCCAGCAGCCAAGACTACCCGAGCACAGATACGCAGTATTTT
j_call: TRBJ2-3; d_call: -; v_call: TRBV7-9; clone_size: -; cdr3_aa: CASSLIRSTDTQYF; cdr3_nt: TGTGCCAGCAGCTTGATTAGGAGCACAGATACGCAGTATTTT
j_call: TRBJ2-3; d_call: TRBD2; v_call: TRBV3-1/TRBV3-2; clone_size: -; cdr3_aa: CASSPVGGGTDTQYF; cdr3_nt: TGTGCCAGCAGCCCCGTCGGGGGGGGGACAGATACGCAGTATTTT
j_call: TRBJ2-5; d_call: -; v_call: TRBV5-6; clone_size: -; cdr3_aa: CASSPLPATGDQETQYF; cdr3_nt: TGTGCCAGCAGCCCGCTTCCGGCGACAGGTGACCAAGAGACCCAGTACTTC
j_call: TRBJ1-6; d_call: -; v_call: TRBV30; clone_size: -; cdr3_aa: CAWSETGSSYNSPLHF; cdr3_nt: TGTGCCTGGAGTGAGACGGGGAGCTCCTATAATTCACCCCTCCACTTT
j_call: TRBJ1-1; d_call: -; v_call: TRBV27; clone_size: -; cdr3_aa: CASSLSMGGGTEAFF; cdr3_nt: TGTGCCAGCAGTTTATCGATGGGAGGGGGCACTGAAGCTTTCTTT
j_call: TRBJ2-3; d_call: -; v_call: TRBV3-1/TRBV3-2; clone_size: -; cdr3_aa: CASSQDLGRSADTQYF; cdr3_nt: TGTGCCAGCAGCCAAGATCTCGGGCGATCGGCAGATACGCAGTATTTT
j_call: TRBJ2-3; d_call: -; v_call: TRBV5-8; clone_size: -; cdr3_aa: CASSRQDASTDTQYF; cdr3_nt: TGTGCCAGCAGCCGGCAGGATGCTAGCACAGATACGCAGTATTTT
j_call: TRBJ2-1; d_call: TRBD2; v_call: TRBV15; clone_size: -; cdr3_aa: CATSRDPSTSGRGEQFF; cdr3_nt: TGTGCCACCAGCAGAGATCCCTCCACTAGCGGGAGAGGTGAGCAGTTCTTC
j_call: TRBJ1-1; d_call: -; v_call: TRBV18; clone_size: -; cdr3_aa: CASSPDAGNTEAFF; cdr3_nt: TGTGCCAGCTCACCTGACGCGGGGAACACTGAAGCTTTCTTT
j_call: TRBJ1-3; d_call: -; v_call: TRBV6-5; clone_size: -; cdr3_aa: CASKDRYSGNTIYF; cdr3_nt: TGTGCCAGCAAAGACAGGTACTCTGGAAACACCATATATTTT
j_call: TRBJ1-1; d_call: -; v_call: TRBV28; clone_size: -; cdr3_aa: CASRVFGQGGAEAFF; cdr3_nt: TGTGCCAGCAGGGTTTTCGGGCAAGGAGGGGCTGAAGCTTTCTTT
j_call: TRBJ2-2; d_call: -; v_call: TRBV4-1; clone_size: -; cdr3_aa: CASSRDDNTGELFF; cdr3_nt: TGCGCCAGCTCGAGGGATGATAACACCGGGGAGCTGTTTTTT
j_call: TRBJ2-7; d_call: TRBD1; v_call: TRBV15; clone_size: -; cdr3_aa: CALSTDRGSYEQYF; cdr3_nt: TGTGCCTTAAGCACCGACAGGGGATCCTACGAGCAGTACTTC
j_call: TRBJ2-2; d_call: -; v_call: TRBV4-1; clone_size: few; cdr3_aa: CASSRRQPGRGLNTGELFF; cdr3_nt: TGCGCCAGCAGCCGAAGACAACCGGGACGCGGGCTAAACACCGGGGAGCTGTTTTTT
j_call: TRBJ2-5; d_call: -; v_call: TRBV25-1; clone_size: -; cdr3_aa: CASSAPSGETQYF; cdr3_nt: TGTGCCAGCAGTGCACCTTCGGGAGAGACCCAGTACTTC
j_call: TRBJ2-1; d_call: TRBD2; v_call: TRBV24-1; clone_size: -; cdr3_aa: CATSDWIAGTEQFF; cdr3_nt: TGTGCCACCAGTGATTGGATAGCGGGGACTGAGCAGTTCTTC
j_call: TRBJ2-7; d_call: -; v_call: TRBV6-5; clone_size: -; cdr3_aa: CASRSGTGVGEQYF; cdr3_nt: TGTGCCAGCCGATCAGGGACGGGGGTTGGCGAGCAGTACTTC
j_call: TRBJ2-1; d_call: -; v_call: TRBV2; clone_size: -; cdr3_aa: CAGQRRSSYNEQFF; cdr3_nt: TGTGCCGGACAGCGTCGGAGCTCCTACAATGAGCAGTTCTTC
j_call: TRBJ2-3; d_call: -; v_call: TRBV11-2; clone_size: -; cdr3_aa: CASSPVIRTDTQYF; cdr3_nt: TGTGCCAGCAGCCCCGTGATCCGCACAGATACGCAGTATTTT
j_call: TRBJ2-3; d_call: -; v_call: TRBV15; clone_size: -; cdr3_aa: CATSRSGPNTDTQYF; cdr3_nt: TGTGCCACCAGCAGATCGGGTCCAAACACAGATACGCAGTATTTT
j_call: TRBJ2-1; d_call: -; v_call: TRBV29-1; clone_size: -; cdr3_aa: CSVDSVGEQFF; cdr3_nt: TGCAGCGTTGATTCCGTCGGAGAGCAGTTCTTC
j_call: TRBJ1-6; d_call: TRBD1; v_call: TRBV5-6; clone_size: -; cdr3_aa: CASSSDGTGWNSPLHF; cdr3_nt: TGTGCCAGCAGCTCCGACGGGACAGGGTGGAATTCACCCCTCCACTTT
j_call: TRBJ1-3; d_call: TRBD1; v_call: TRBV4-2; clone_size: once; cdr3_aa: CASSPLLQGNSGNTIYF; cdr3_nt: TGTGCCAGCAGCCCACTCCTACAGGGGAACTCTGGAAACACCATATATTTT
j_call: TRBJ2-3; d_call: -; v_call: TRBV15; clone_size: -; cdr3_aa: CATSRRQGADTQYF; cdr3_nt: TGTGCCACCAGCAGGAGGCAGGGAGCGGATACGCAGTATTTT
j_call: TRBJ1-2; d_call: -; v_call: TRBV7-9; clone_size: -; cdr3_aa: CASSSTTGDGYTF; cdr3_nt: TGTGCCAGCAGCTCCACTACTGGGGATGGCTACACCTTC
j_call: TRBJ1-1; d_call: -; v_call: TRBV5-4; clone_size: -; cdr3_aa: CASSAGGGINTEAFF; cdr3_nt: TGTGCCAGCAGCGCAGGAGGGGGGATTAACACTGAAGCTTTCTTT
j_call: TRBJ1-4; d_call: -; v_call: TRBV7-2; clone_size: few; cdr3_aa: CASSTTATNEKLFF; cdr3_nt: TGTGCCAGCAGCACCACGGCAACTAATGAAAAACTGTTTTTT
j_call: TRBJ1-4; d_call: TRBD1; v_call: TRBV7-8; clone_size: -; cdr3_aa: CASSLANRGTEKLFF; cdr3_nt: TGTGCCAGCAGCTTAGCTAACAGGGGGACTGAAAAACTGTTTTTT
j_call: TRBJ2-7; d_call: -; v_call: TRBV3-1/TRBV3-2; clone_size: once; cdr3_aa: CASDGSNGRQYF; cdr3_nt: TGTGCCAGCGACGGCTCGAATGGGAGGCAGTACTTC
j_call: TRBJ1-4; d_call: -; v_call: TRBV30; clone_size: -; cdr3_aa: CAWWDIRAEKLFF; cdr3_nt: TGTGCCTGGTGGGACATTCGGGCTGAAAAACTGTTTTTT
j_call: TRBJ2-1; d_call: TRBD2; v_call: TRBV9; clone_size: -; cdr3_aa: CASSVGTSANEQFF; cdr3_nt: TGTGCCAGCAGCGTAGGGACTAGCGCCAATGAGCAGTTCTTC
j_call: TRBJ1-4; d_call: TRBD1; v_call: TRBV30; clone_size: -; cdr3_aa: CAWSPWTGAREKLFF; cdr3_nt: TGTGCCTGGAGTCCTTGGACAGGGGCTCGAGAAAAACTGTTTTTT
j_call: TRBJ2-5; d_call: -; v_call: TRBV6-5; clone_size: -; cdr3_aa: CASSDQDRTQETQYF; cdr3_nt: TGTGCCAGCAGCGATCAGGACAGAACCCAAGAGACCCAGTACTTC
j_call: TRBJ2-3; d_call: TRBD2; v_call: TRBV19; clone_size: -; cdr3_aa: CASSTSTAPGLGRTDTQYF; cdr3_nt: TGTGCCAGTAGTACCTCGACAGCTCCGGGACTAGGTCGCACAGATACGCAGTATTTT